A selection of T cell receptor beta chains follows, all from one sample in a study of T cells in Graves' hyperthyroidism and ophthalmopathy. Each CDR3 protein gets one entry after TCRdb re-called the multiplex PCR reads with MiXCR. Of approximately 500,000 distinct CDR3 sequences in the sample, about 43% were seen once. Sequenced sample: peripheral blood or thyroid tissue (not recorded which). The source is a woman between 18 and 29 years old with Graves' hyperthyroidism. CDR3s include the opening cysteine and the closing phenylalanine or tryptophan. D genes are given only for firm matches. Clone size appears in some rows only: once, few, many, or a class for an expanded clone.

d_call clone_size j_call v_call cdr3_aa cdr3_nt
- many TRBJ1-2 TRBV2 CASTTAWRSYTF TGTGCCAGCACTACAGCCTGGCGGAGCTACACCTTC
- many TRBJ2-7 TRBV7-9 CASSLAGDEQYF TGTGCCAGCAGCTTAGCGGGCGACGAGCAGTACTTC
TRBD1 many TRBJ1-1 TRBV7-8 CASSSRQGMTKNTEAFF TGTGCCAGCAGCTCCCGACAGGGGATGACCAAGAACACTGAAGCTTTCTTT
- many TRBJ1-5 TRBV19 CASSPRRDGSNQPQHF TGTGCCAGTAGTCCCCGACGGGACGGTAGCAATCAGCCCCAGCATTTT
- many TRBJ1-1 TRBV7-9 CASSLVKGSMNTEAFF TGTGCCAGCAGCTTAGTAAAGGGTTCCATGAACACTGAAGCTTTCTTT
- - TRBJ2-5 TRBV20-1 CSASQGRQETQYF TGCAGTGCTTCGCAGGGTCGACAAGAGACCCAGTACTTC
TRBD2 - TRBJ2-5 TRBV29-1 CSVAGGPGMETQYF TGCAGCGTGGCGGGAGGGCCCGGTATGGAGACCCAGTACTTC
- few TRBJ1-2 TRBV6-2/TRBV6-3 CASSYSRDSRIYYGYTF TGTGCCAGCAGTTACTCCCGGGACTCCCGGATTTACTATGGCTACACCTTC
- few TRBJ2-2 TRBV7-8 CASSFMGELFF TGTGCCAGCAGCTTTATGGGGGAGCTGTTTTTT
- - TRBJ1-3 TRBV9 CASSVDAAGAGNTIYF TGTGCCAGCAGCGTAGATGCGGCAGGGGCGGGAAACACCATATATTTT
TRBD1 - TRBJ1-5 TRBV19 CASERDRNSNQPQHF TGTGCCAGTGAGCGGGACAGGAATAGCAATCAGCCCCAGCATTTT
TRBD1 few TRBJ2-7 TRBV5-4 CASSYNNRQGGTYEQYF TGTGCCAGCAGCTACAACAACAGACAGGGGGGAACCTACGAGCAGTACTTC
TRBD2 - TRBJ2-3 TRBV19 CASSRPPGLVADTQYF TGTGCCAGTAGTAGGCCGCCGGGACTAGTTGCAGATACGCAGTATTTT
- - TRBJ1-1 TRBV29-1 CSGGTGAEAFF TGCAGCGGGGGGACTGGCGCTGAAGCTTTCTTT
TRBD1 many TRBJ1-1 TRBV20-1 CSAQEQGVTEAFF TGCAGTGCTCAAGAGCAGGGGGTAACTGAAGCTTTCTTT
TRBD1 - TRBJ2-5 TRBV10-3 CAMNPDRETQYF TGTGCCATGAACCCGGACAGGGAGACCCAGTACTTC
- many TRBJ2-5 TRBV27 CASSVTAQETQYF TGTGCCAGCAGCGTAACAGCCCAAGAGACCCAGTACTTC
TRBD1 many TRBJ2-7 TRBV7-9 CAIGQDNTYEQYF TGTGCCATCGGACAGGACAATACCTACGAGCAGTACTTC
- - TRBJ1-3 TRBV5-1 CASSLIGYSGNTIYF TGCGCCAGCAGCTTGATTGGTTACTCTGGAAACACCATATATTTT
- many TRBJ1-1 TRBV4-1 CASSHPTGGITEAFF TGCGCCAGCAGCCATCCTACTGGGGGAATCACTGAAGCTTTCTTT
- - TRBJ2-1 TRBV29-1 CSVAYGGVYNEQFF TGCAGCGTTGCGTATGGGGGCGTATACAATGAGCAGTTCTTC
TRBD1 - TRBJ2-1 TRBV7-2 CASSSGTGGHNEQFF TGTGCCAGCAGCTCCGGGACAGGAGGCCACAATGAGCAGTTCTTC
- many TRBJ1-1 TRBV29-1 CSVKTGIGTEAFF TGCAGCGTTAAAACAGGGATCGGGACTGAAGCTTTCTTT
- many TRBJ1-1 TRBV6-2/TRBV6-3 CASSYFGADTEAFF TGTGCCAGCAGTTATTTCGGGGCGGACACTGAAGCTTTCTTT
- few TRBJ2-7 TRBV6-1 CASRQATGSSYEQYF TGTGCCAGCAGACAAGCAACAGGGAGCTCCTACGAGCAGTACTTC
TRBD1 many TRBJ1-6 TRBV7-8 CASSTRQGDFSPLHF TGTGCCAGCAGCACTCGACAGGGAGATTTTTCACCCCTCCACTTT
- - TRBJ1-1 TRBV4-1 CASSPLGGNGPVNTEAFF TGCGCCAGCAGCCCCTTAGGGGGAAACGGGCCTGTGAACACTGAAGCTTTCTTT
- many TRBJ2-7 TRBV4-1 CASSPTGHREQYF TGCGCCAGCAGCCCTACAGGGCATAGGGAGCAGTACTTC
- few TRBJ1-2 TRBV7-7 CARVGVDGYTF TGTGCTAGAGTGGGGGTGGATGGCTACACCTTC
- many TRBJ1-3 TRBV12-5 CASGLQRNTIYF TGTGCTAGTGGTTTGCAGCGAAACACCATATATTTT
- many TRBJ2-7 TRBV29-1 CSAQEDTYEQYF TGCAGCGCGCAAGAAGACACCTACGAGCAGTACTTC
TRBD1 many TRBJ1-2 TRBV10-3 CAISESLDRGAGYGYTF TGTGCCATCAGTGAGTCTTTGGACAGGGGCGCTGGCTATGGCTACACCTTC
- - TRBJ1-5 TRBV12-5 CASGLAVDSGNQPQHF TGTGCTAGTGGTTTAGCGGTCGACAGTGGCAATCAGCCCCAGCATTTT
- many TRBJ2-7 TRBV7-2 CASSLEGGPYEQYF TGTGCCAGCAGCTTAGAAGGGGGGCCCTACGAGCAGTACTTC
TRBD2 many TRBJ2-7 TRBV7-9 CASSLPASGEGEQYF TGTGCCAGCAGCTTACCAGCCAGCGGGGAGGGTGAGCAGTACTTC
- many TRBJ1-1 TRBV20-1 CSARDQDKNTEAFF TGCAGTGCTAGAGATCAGGACAAGAACACTGAAGCTTTCTTT
TRBD1 few TRBJ1-2 TRBV3-1 CASSRGQGAAYGYTF TGTGCCAGCAGCCGAGGACAGGGGGCGGCCTATGGCTACACCTTC
- - TRBJ1-5 TRBV2 CASSEWSGDSNQPQHF TGTGCCAGCAGTGAATGGTCAGGGGATAGCAATCAGCCCCAGCATTTT
- many TRBJ1-1 TRBV13 CASSLDVSTEAFF TGTGCCAGCAGCTTAGATGTGAGCACTGAAGCTTTCTTT
- few TRBJ1-2 TRBV30 CAWSPGRASDGYTF TGTGCCTGGAGTCCCGGGAGGGCGTCGGATGGCTACACCTTC
- - TRBJ2-5 TRBV7-4 CASSLAVGDEQYF TGTGCCAGCAGCTTAGCGGTGGGGGATGAGCAGTACTTC
- - TRBJ1-2 TRBV2 CASREDKGWFGSDYGCTF -
- many TRBJ1-2 TRBV4-3 CASSQDPSPSYGYTF TGCGCCAGCAGCCAAGATCCCTCACCCAGCTATGGCTACACCTTC
TRBD1 - TRBJ1-1 TRBV7-2 CASSSGTGNTEASF TGTGCCAGCAGCTCCGGGACAGGGAACACTGAAGCTTCCTTT
TRBD1 few TRBJ1-2 TRBV7-9 CASSPRTGGYGYTF TGTGCCAGCAGCCCAAGGACAGGGGGCTATGGCTACACCTTC
- few TRBJ1-5 TRBV29-1 CSARQDNQPQHF TGCAGCGCTAGACAGGACAATCAGCCCCAGCATTTT
- - TRBJ1-2 TRBV20-1 CSASGSGGYGYTF TGCAGTGCTAGCGGGAGCGGAGGGTATGGCTACACCTTC
- - TRBJ1-1 TRBV15 CATSRKWPNAAEAFF TGTGCCACCAGCAGGAAATGGCCCAACGCCGCTGAAGCTTTCTTT
TRBD2 - TRBJ2-1 TRBV7-2 CASSSTSGRANEQFF TGTGCCAGCAGCTCCACTAGCGGGAGGGCCAATGAGCAGTTCTTC
- - TRBJ1-3 TRBV30 CAWNVPGRYSGNTIYF TGTGCCTGGAATGTACCGGGACGCTACTCTGGAAACACCATATATTTT
TRBD1 - TRBJ2-5 TRBV15 CATSIPDREETQYF TGTGCCACCTCCATTCCAGACAGGGAAGAGACCCAGTACTTC
- - TRBJ1-6 TRBV11-2 CASSQDSSPLHF TGTGCCAGCAGCCAGGACTCCTCACCCCTCCACTTT
TRBD1 - TRBJ2-5 TRBV9 CASSERDRGGGYF TGTGCCAGCAGCGAGCGGGACAGGGGAGGAGGGTACTTC